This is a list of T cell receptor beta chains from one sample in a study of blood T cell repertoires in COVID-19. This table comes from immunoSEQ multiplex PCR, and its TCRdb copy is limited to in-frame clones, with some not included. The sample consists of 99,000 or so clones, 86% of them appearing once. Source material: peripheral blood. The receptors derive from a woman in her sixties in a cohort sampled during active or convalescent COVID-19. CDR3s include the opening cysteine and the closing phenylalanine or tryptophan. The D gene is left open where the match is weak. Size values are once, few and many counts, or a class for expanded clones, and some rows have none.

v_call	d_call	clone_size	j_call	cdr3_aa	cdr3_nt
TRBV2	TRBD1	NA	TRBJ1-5	CASSERQGAQPQHF	TGTGCCAGCAGTGAAAGACAGGGAGCACAGCCCCAGCATTTT
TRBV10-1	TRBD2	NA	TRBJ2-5	CASSESPGGQETQYF	TGCGCCAGCAGTGAGTCTCCGGGGGGCCAAGAGACCCAGTACTTC
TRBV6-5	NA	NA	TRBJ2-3	CASISGGVPDTQYF	TGTGCCAGCATCTCGGGTGGTGTGCCAGATACGCAGTATTTT
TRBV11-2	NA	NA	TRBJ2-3	CASSLELVVDTQYF	TGTGCCAGCAGCTTAGAGTTAGTTGTTGATACGCAGTATTTT
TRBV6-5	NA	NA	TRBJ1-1	CASSYRGRKAEAFF	TGTGCCAGCAGTTACCGCGGAAGGAAGGCTGAAGCTTTCTTT
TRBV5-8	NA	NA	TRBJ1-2	CASSQWFSTF	TGTGCCAGCAGCCAGTGGTTCAGCACCTTC
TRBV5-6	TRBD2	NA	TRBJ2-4	CASSLAGGKNIQYF	TGTGCCAGCAGCTTGGCGGGGGGCAAAAACATTCAGTACTTC
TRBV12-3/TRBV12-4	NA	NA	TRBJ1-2	CASSLGSIYGYTF	TGTGCCAGCAGTTTAGGTTCCATTTATGGCTACACCTTC
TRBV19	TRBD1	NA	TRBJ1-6	CASSIGRDRGLSALHF	TGTGCCAGTAGTATAGGTCGAGACAGGGGGCTGTCGGCCCTCCACTTT
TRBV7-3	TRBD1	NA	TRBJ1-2	CASSPRQGPYGYTF	TGTGCCAGCAGCCCCCGACAGGGGCCCTATGGCTACACCTTC
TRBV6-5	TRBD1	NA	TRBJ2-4	CASSYEGQGANIQYF	TGTGCCAGCAGTTACGAGGGACAGGGAGCGAACATTCAGTACTTC
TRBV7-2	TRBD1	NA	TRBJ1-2	CASSSGQGVGYTF	TGTGCCAGCAGCTCGGGACAGGGGGTCGGCTACACCTTC
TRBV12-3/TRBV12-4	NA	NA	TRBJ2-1	CASSSLSGDEQFF	TGTGCCAGCAGTTCACTCTCCGGTGATGAGCAGTTCTTC
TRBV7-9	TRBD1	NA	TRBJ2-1	CASSPMTGGKKNYNEQFF	TGTGCCAGCAGCCCAATGACAGGGGGGAAAAAGAACTACAATGAGCAGTTCTTC
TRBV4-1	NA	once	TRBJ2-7	CASSPILGDEQYF	TGCGCCAGCAGCCCTATCCTTGGTGACGAGCAGTACTTC
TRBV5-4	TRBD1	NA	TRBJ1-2	CASSSGQGIGYTF	TGTGCCAGCAGCTCGGGACAGGGGATCGGCTACACCTTC
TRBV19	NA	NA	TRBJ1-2	CASSFTKQGYTF	TGTGCCAGTAGTTTCACGAAACAGGGCTACACCTTC
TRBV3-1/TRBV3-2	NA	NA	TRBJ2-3	CASSKDGQKQYF	TGTGCCAGCAGCAAGGACGGACAGAAGCAGTATTTT
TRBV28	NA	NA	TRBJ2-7	CASSSRVYEQYF	TGTGCCAGCAGTTCCAGGGTCTACGAGCAGTACTTC
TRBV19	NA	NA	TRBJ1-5	CASSMADRINQPQHF	TGTGCCAGTAGTATGGCTGACAGGATCAATCAGCCCCAGCATTTT
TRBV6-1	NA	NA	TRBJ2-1	CASSENVAVSYNEQFF	TGTGCCAGCAGTGAAAATGTGGCAGTCTCCTACAATGAGCAGTTCTTC
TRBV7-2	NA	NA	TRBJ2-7	CASSPTAAYEQYF	TGTGCCAGCAGTCCCACAGCCGCCTACGAGCAGTACTTC
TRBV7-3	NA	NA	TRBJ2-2	CASSPAAHSANTGELFF	TGTGCCAGCAGCCCGGCGGCCCACTCCGCGAACACCGGGGAGCTGTTTTTT
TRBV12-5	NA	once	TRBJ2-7	CASGLMGGVEQYF	TGTGCTAGTGGTTTGATGGGCGGGGTAGAGCAGTACTTC
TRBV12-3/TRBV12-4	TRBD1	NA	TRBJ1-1	CASSYDRASEAFF	TGTGCCAGCAGTTATGACAGGGCCTCTGAAGCTTTCTTT
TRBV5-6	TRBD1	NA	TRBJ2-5	CASSLQGRETQYF	TGTGCCAGCAGCTTACAGGGGAGAGAGACCCAGTACTTC
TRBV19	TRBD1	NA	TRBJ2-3	CAIRDRAADTQYF	TGTGCCATACGGGACAGGGCTGCAGATACGCAGTATTTT
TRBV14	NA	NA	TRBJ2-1	CASSLVRDYNEQFF	TGTGCCAGCAGCCTTGTACGGGATTACAATGAGCAGTTCTTC
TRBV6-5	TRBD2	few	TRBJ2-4	CASSYAREGAKNIQYF	TGTGCCAGCAGTTACGCGCGGGAGGGAGCCAAAAACATTCAGTACTTC
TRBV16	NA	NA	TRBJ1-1	CASRRVEGRTEAFF	TGTGCCAGCAGACGAGTGGAGGGTAGGACTGAAGCTTTCTTT
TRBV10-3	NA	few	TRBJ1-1	CAISSGYVGEAFF	TGTGCCATCAGTTCGGGTTACGTTGGTGAAGCTTTCTTT
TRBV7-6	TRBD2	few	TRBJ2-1	CASSLRTSGGLFSYNEQFF	TGTGCCAGCAGCTTGAGGACTAGCGGGGGTCTATTCTCCTACAATGAGCAGTTCTTC
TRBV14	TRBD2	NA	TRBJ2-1	CASSQGLAAYNEQFF	TGTGCCAGCAGCCAGGGACTAGCGGCCTACAATGAGCAGTTCTTC
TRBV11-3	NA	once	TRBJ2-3	CASSLTRNTDTQYF	TGTGCCAGCAGCTTAACGAGGAACACAGATACGCAGTATTTT
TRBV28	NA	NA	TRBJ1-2	CASSSPTGQAHYGYTF	TGTGCCAGCAGTTCGCCGACAGGACAAGCTCACTATGGCTACACCTTC
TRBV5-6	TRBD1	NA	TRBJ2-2	CASSKQGGLTGELFF	TGTGCCAGCAGCAAACAGGGGGGTCTCACCGGGGAGCTGTTTTTT
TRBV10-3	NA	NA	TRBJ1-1	CAIKGATGPNTEAFF	TGTGCCATCAAGGGTGCGACAGGCCCGAACACTGAAGCTTTCTTT
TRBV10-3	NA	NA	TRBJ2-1	CAISGDSSSNEQFF	TGTGCCATCAGTGGCGACTCCTCAAGCAATGAGCAGTTCTTC
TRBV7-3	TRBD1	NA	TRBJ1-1	CASSKTGTDTEAFF	TGTGCCAGCAGCAAAACCGGGACAGACACTGAAGCTTTCTTT
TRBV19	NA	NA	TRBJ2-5	CASSIEGQQETQYF	TGTGCCAGTAGTATAGAAGGACAGCAAGAGACCCAGTACTTC
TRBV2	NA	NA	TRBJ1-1	CASSGSRNTEAFF	TGTGCCAGCAGTGGGTCCAGAAACACTGAAGCTTTCTTT
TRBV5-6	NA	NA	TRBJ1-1	CASSLLSEAFF	TGTGCCAGCAGCTTGTTATCTGAAGCTTTCTTT
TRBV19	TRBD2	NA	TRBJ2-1	CASSIQLAGYNEQFF	TGTGCCAGTAGTATACAACTAGCGGGGTACAATGAGCAGTTCTTC
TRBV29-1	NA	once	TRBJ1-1	CSVEPGVTPEAFF	TGCAGCGTTGAACCAGGGGTTACCCCTGAAGCTTTCTTT
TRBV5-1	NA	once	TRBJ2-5	CASSLSDIRETQYF	TGCGCCAGCAGCTTGTCTGACATCCGGGAGACCCAGTACTTC
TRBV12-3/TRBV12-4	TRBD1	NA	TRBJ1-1	CASSPGTGEAFF	TGTGCCAGCAGTCCGGGGACAGGTGAAGCTTTCTTT
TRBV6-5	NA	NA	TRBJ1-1	CASSYAGRHTEAFF	TGTGCCAGCAGTTATGCGGGGCGCCACACTGAAGCTTTCTTT
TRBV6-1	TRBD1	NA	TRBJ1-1	CASSEYRGKGTEAFF	TGTGCCAGCAGTGAATACAGGGGCAAGGGGACTGAAGCTTTCTTT
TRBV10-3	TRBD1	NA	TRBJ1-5	CAISESPTGGNQPQHF	TGTGCCATCAGTGAGTCACCGACAGGGGGCAATCAGCCCCAGCATTTT
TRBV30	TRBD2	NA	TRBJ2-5	CAWNGGGTQETQYF	TGTGCCTGGAACGGCGGGGGGACTCAAGAGACCCAGTACTTC
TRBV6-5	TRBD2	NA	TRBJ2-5	CASSLAGDKTQYF	TGTGCCAGTTCCCTAGCGGGGGATAAAACCCAGTACTTC
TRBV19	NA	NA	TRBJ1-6	CASSIGRDSYNSPLHF	TGTGCCAGTAGTATTGGCCGCGACAGCTATAATTCACCCCTCCACTTT
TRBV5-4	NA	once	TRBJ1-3	CASSLLSGSGNTIYF	TGTGCCAGCAGCTTGCTCTCGGGATCTGGAAACACCATATATTTT
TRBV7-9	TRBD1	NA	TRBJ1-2	CASSSLSDRVYGYTF	TGTGCCAGCAGCTCCCTATCCGACAGGGTCTATGGCTACACCTTC
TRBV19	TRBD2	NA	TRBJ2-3	CASSIEGASGRTDTQYF	TGTGCCAGTAGTATAGAGGGGGCTAGCGGGAGGACAGATACGCAGTATTTT
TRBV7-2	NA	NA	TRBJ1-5	CASSLDGDSNQPQHF	TGTGCCAGCAGCTTAGACGGGGATAGCAATCAGCCCCAGCATTTT
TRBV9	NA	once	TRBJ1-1	CASSQRSGNTEAFF	TGTGCCAGCAGCCAAAGATCAGGAAACACTGAAGCTTTCTTT
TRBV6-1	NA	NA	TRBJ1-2	CASSEWGVVNGYTF	TGTGCCAGCAGTGAATGGGGGGTAGTAAATGGCTACACCTTC
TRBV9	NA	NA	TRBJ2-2	CASSVDPVTNVPGELFF	TGTGCCAGCAGCGTAGACCCGGTCACCAATGTACCCGGGGAGCTGTTTTTT